This TCR beta chain was identified in a study of blood T cell repertoires in COVID-19. Overall study context: Specimens from acute and convalescent COVID-19 originated in the United States, Italy and Spain. T cells, B-cell-depleted T cells, or PBMCs supplied cDNA or gDNA.

Germline lookup yields CDR1 LGHDT and CDR2 YNNKEL (reference sequence). The CDR3 is 16 residues long. V gave up 0 bases and J gave up 7 bases; unmatched junction bases: 11. In the authors' workflow: Reference gene primers were amplified, and this amplification served to estimate nucleated cell counts. Repertoires were generated with immunoSEQ multiplex PCR, while TCRdb's copy carries only in-frame clones and drops some. The V and J calls and clone size come from that table; D and trimming were worked out from the DNA. The repertoire holds some 370,000 clones, with roughly 90% as singletons. The sequenced sample was peripheral blood. V and J are TRBV3-1 (or the pseudogene TRBV3-2) and TRBJ2-5; 7 bases align to TRBD2. This clonotype originated in a man aged 35 to 55 with acute or convalescent COVID-19. CDR3 DNA sequence: TGTGCCAGCAGCCAAGATTCGCGGGGGAGGGTAGGGACCCAGTACTTC. It is translated as CASSQDSRGRVGTQYF.